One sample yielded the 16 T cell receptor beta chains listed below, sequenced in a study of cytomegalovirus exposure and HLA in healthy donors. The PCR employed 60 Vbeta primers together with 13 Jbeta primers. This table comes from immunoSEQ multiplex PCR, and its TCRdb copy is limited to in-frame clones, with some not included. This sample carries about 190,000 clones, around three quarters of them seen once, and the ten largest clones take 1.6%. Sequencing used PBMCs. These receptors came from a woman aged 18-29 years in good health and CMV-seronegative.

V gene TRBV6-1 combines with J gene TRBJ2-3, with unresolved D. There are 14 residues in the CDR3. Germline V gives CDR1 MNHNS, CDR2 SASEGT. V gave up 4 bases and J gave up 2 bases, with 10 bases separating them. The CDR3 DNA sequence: TGTGCCAGCAGTGTTTCGCAGTCCACAGATACGCAGTATTTT. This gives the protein CASSVSQSTDTQYF.

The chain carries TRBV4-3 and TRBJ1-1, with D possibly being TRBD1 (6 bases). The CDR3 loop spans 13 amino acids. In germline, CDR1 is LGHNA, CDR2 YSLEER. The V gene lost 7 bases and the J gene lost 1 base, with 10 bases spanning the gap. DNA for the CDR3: TGCGCCAGCATCGACAGGAGGAACACTGAAGCTTTCTTT. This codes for CASIDRRNTEAFF.

The CDR3 region has the DNA TGTGCTAGTGGTCCAACAGGGGGCAATAGTCAGCCCCAGCATTTT. Translated: CASGPTGGNSQPQHF. This rearrangement joins TRBV12-5 to TRBJ1-5; 9 nucleotides agree with TRBD1. Germline V gives CDR1 LGHNT, CDR2 FRNRAP. V trimming: 5 bases; J trimming: 6 bases; junction bases outside the gene matches: 8. The CDR3 has 15 amino acids.

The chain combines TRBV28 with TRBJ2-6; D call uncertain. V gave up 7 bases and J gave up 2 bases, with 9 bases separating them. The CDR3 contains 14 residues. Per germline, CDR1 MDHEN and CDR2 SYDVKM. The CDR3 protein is CASTWAAGANVLTF. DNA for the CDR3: TGTGCCAGCACCTGGGCAGCTGGGGCCAACGTCCTGACTTTC. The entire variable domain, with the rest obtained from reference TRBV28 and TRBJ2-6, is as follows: DVKVTQSSRYLVKRTGEKVFLECVQDMDHENMFWYRQDPGLGLRLIYFSYDVKMKEKGDIPEGYSVSREKKERFSLILESASTNQTSMYLCASTWAAGANVLTFGAGSRLTVL.

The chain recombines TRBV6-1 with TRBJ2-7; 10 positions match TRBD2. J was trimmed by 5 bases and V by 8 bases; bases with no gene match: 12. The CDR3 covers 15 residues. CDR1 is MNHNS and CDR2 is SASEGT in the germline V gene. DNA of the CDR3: TGTGCCAGCGGGTTTAGCGGGGGGCTGGGCGACGAGCAGTACTTC. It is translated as CASGFSGGLGDEQYF.

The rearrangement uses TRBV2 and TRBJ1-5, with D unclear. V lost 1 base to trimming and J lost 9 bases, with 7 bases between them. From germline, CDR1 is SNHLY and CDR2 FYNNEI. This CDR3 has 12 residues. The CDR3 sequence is CASSEDVAPQHF. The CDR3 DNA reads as TGTGCCAGCAGTGAAGACGTGGCGCCCCAGCATTTT.

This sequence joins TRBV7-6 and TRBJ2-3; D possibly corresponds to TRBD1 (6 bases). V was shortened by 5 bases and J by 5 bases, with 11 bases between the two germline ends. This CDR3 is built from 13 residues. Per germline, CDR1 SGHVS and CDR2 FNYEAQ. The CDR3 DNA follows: TGTGCCAGCAGCCCGGGACACGGAGATACGCAGTATTTT. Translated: CASSPGHGDTQYF.

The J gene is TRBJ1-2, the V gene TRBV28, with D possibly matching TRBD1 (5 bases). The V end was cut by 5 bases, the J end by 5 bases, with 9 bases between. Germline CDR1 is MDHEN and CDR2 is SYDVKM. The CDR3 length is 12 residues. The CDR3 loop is CASSQGGYGYTF. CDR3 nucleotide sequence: TGTGCCAGCAGTCAGGGAGGTTATGGCTACACCTTC.

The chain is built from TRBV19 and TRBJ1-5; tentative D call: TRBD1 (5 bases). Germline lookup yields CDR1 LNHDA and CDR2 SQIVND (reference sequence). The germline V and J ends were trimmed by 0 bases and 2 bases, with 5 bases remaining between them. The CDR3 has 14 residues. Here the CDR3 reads CASSIDRGNQPQHF. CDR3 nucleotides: TGTGCCAGTAGTATAGACAGGGGCAATCAGCCCCAGCATTTT.

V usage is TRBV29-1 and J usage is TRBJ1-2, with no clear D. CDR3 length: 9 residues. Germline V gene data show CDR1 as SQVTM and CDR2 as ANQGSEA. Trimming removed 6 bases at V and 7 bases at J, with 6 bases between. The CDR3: CSVAGGYTF. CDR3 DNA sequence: TGCAGCGTCGCGGGTGGCTACACCTTC.

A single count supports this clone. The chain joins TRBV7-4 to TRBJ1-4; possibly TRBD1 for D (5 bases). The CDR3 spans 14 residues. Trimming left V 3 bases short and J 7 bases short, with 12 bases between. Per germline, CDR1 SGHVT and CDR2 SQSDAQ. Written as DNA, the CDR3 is TGTGCCAGCAGCTTTGGGGCCAGGGCTGAAAAACTGTTTTTT. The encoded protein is CASSFGARAEKLFF. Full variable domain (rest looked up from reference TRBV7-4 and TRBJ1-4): GAGVSQSPRYKVAKRGRDVALRCDSISGHVTLYWYRQTLGQGSEVLTYSQSDAQRDKSGRPSGRFSAERPERSVSTLKIQRTEQGDSAVYLCASSFGARAEKLFFGSGTQLSVL.

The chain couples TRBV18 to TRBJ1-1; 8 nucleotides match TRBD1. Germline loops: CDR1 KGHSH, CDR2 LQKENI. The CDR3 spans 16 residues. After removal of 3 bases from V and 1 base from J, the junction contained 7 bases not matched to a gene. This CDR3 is CASSPIRQGTNTEAFF. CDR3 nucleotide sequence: TGTGCCAGCTCACCTATACGACAGGGGACGAACACTGAAGCTTTCTTT.

The DNA for the CDR3 is TGTGCCAGTACCCCCTTCACAGGGAGCACTGAAGCTTTCTTT. As protein: CASTPFTGSTEAFF. The chain joins TRBV19 to TRBJ1-1; TRBD1 might be the D (6 bases). CDR3 length: 14 residues. CDR1 is LNHDA, CDR2 SQIVND, per germline (reference sequence). Trimming removed 7 bases at V and 4 bases at J, with 16 bases between.

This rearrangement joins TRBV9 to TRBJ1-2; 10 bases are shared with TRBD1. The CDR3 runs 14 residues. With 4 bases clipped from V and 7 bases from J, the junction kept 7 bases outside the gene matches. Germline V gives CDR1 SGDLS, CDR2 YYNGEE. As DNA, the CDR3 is TGTGCCAGCAGCACCCGACAGGGGGCGCGTGGCTACACCTTC. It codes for CASSTRQGARGYTF. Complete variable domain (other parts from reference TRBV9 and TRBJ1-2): DSGVTQTPKHLITATGQRVTLRCSPRSGDLSVYWYQQSLDQGLQFLIQYYNGEERAKGNILERFSAQQFPDLHSELNLSSLELGDSALYFCASSTRQGARGYTFGSGTRLTVV.

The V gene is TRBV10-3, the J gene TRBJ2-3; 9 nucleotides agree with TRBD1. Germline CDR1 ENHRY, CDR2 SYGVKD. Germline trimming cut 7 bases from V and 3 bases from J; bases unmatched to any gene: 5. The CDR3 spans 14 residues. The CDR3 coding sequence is TGTGCCATCAAGCCGGGACAGGGAACAGATACGCAGTATTTT. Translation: CAIKPGQGTDTQYF.

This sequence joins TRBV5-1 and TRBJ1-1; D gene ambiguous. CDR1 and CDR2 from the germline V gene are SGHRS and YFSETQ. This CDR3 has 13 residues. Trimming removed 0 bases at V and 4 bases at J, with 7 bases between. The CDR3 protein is CASSLVGSTEAFF. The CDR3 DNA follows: TGCGCCAGCAGCTTGGTCGGGAGCACTGAAGCTTTCTTT. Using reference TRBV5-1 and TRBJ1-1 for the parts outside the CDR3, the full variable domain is KAGVTQTPRYLIKTRGQQVTLSCSPISGHRSVSWYQQTPGQGLQFLFEYFSETQRNKGNFPGRFSGRQFSNSRSEMNVSTLELGDSALYLCASSLVGSTEAFFGQGTRLTVV.